The 18 T cell receptor beta chains below come from one sample, sequenced in a study of OX40 agonist ivuxolimab in advanced cancers. The data were produced by immunoSEQ multiplex PCR, yet TCRdb's version contains in-frame clones alone and is incomplete. This sample yields about 84,000 clones, of which roughly 85% are seen a single time; approximately 0.22% belongs to the top ten. Material: CD4+ or CD8+ T cells sorted from blood, obtained in a trial of the OX40 agonist ivuxolimab. The source of these receptors is an adult with an advanced solid tumor such as melanoma, head and neck, liver or kidney cancer.

The rearrangement links TRBV7-2 to TRBJ1-5; the match to TRBD1 covers 7 bases. V was clipped by 3 bases and J by 4 bases; unmatched bases: 9. The germline V gene encodes CDR1 SGHTA and CDR2 FQGNSA. The CDR3 spans 16 residues. CDR3 DNA sequence: TGTGCCAGCAGCTTCAACCCGGGACAGAATAATCAGCCCCAGCATTTT. Translating it yields CASSFNPGQNNQPQHF.

The chain carries TRBV27 and TRBJ2-2; 9 bases line up with TRBD2. From germline, CDR1 is MNHEY and CDR2 SMNVEV (reference sequence). The CDR3 covers 15 residues. The V segment lost 8 bases and the J segment 5 bases; nucleotides outside the gene matches: 9. For the CDR3, the DNA is TGTGCCAGCGATGTAGCGGGAGAAAGTACCGGGGAGCTGTTTTTT. Translated, it gives CASDVAGESTGELFF.

Here the CDR3 DNA reads TGTGCCAGCAGTGAAGGAGGTGCCCCCTCCTACGAGCAGTACGTC. Translating it yields CASSEGGAPSYEQYV. The V call is TRBV2, the J call TRBJ2-7, with unresolved D. Trimming took off 1 base at V and 0 bases at J, with 10 bases between the two ends. Germline-derived CDR1 and CDR2 are SNHLY and FYNNEI. The CDR3 is made up of 15 amino acids.

This chain uses TRBV15 with TRBJ2-3; D is uncertain. This CDR3 has 13 amino acids. The V gene's germline CDR1 is LNHNV and CDR2 YYDKDF (reference sequence). The V and J ends lost 3 bases and 9 bases respectively, with 13 bases between them. CDR3 DNA: TGTGCCACCAGCAGTCCCGTCTTGGGAACGCAGTATTTT. Protein product: CATSSPVLGTQYF.

The V and J genes are TRBV29-1 and TRBJ2-3, with D perhaps TRBD2 (7 bases). V was pared by 7 bases and J by 4 bases, with 18 bases between. CDR1 is SQVTM and CDR2 is ANQGSEA in the germline V gene. The CDR3 runs 14 residues. This CDR3 is CSATRGPVADTQYF. For the CDR3, the DNA is TGCAGCGCCACGCGGGGGCCGGTGGCAGATACGCAGTATTTT.

V is TRBV28 and J is TRBJ2-7; D is undetermined. The CDR3 spans 12 residues. Germline CDR1 and CDR2: MDHEN and SYDVKM. Trimming took 6 bases from V and 0 from J, leaving 6 bases between them. The CDR3: CASSYNSYEQYF. In nucleotides, the CDR3 is TGTGCCAGCAGCTACAACTCCTACGAGCAGTACTTC. Full variable domain (rest looked up from reference TRBV28 and TRBJ2-7): DVKVTQSSRYLVKRTGEKVFLECVQDMDHENMFWYRQDPGLGLRLIYFSYDVKMKEKGDIPEGYSVSREKKERFSLILESASTNQTSMYLCASSYNSYEQYFGPGTRLTVT.

The V gene is TRBV7-2, the J gene TRBJ2-5; D uncertain. V gave up 1 base and J gave up 4 bases, with 10 bases separating them. The CDR3 length is 14 residues. Germline CDR1 and CDR2: SGHTA and FQGNSA. CDR3 nucleotides: TGTGCCAGCAGCTTAGACCGAGGAAGAGAGACCCAGTACTTC. Translating it yields CASSLDRGRETQYF.

The CDR3 DNA reads as TGTGCCAGCAGTTTATTCCCTAGCGCCGTATCCTACAATGAGCAGTTCTTC. This gives the protein CASSLFPSAVSYNEQFF. The genes are TRBV27 and TRBJ2-1; weak D call: TRBD2 (6 bases). Germline-derived CDR1 and CDR2 are MNHEY and SMNVEV (reference sequence). V lost 1 base and J 1 base, leaving 14 bases between the germline ends. The CDR3 is made up of 17 amino acids.

There are a few counts of this clone. The CDR3 sequence: CASTKGRSPLTRGYTF. The CDR3 DNA reads TGTGCCAGCACAAAGGGACGATCACCTTTAACTAGAGGCTACACCTTC. The chain has TRBV2 and TRBJ1-2; D perhaps matches TRBD1 (5 bases). V was cut by 7 bases and J by 8 bases, with 26 bases left in between. The CDR3 is 16 residues long. CDR1 and CDR2 (germline): SNHLY, FYNNEI.

This clone showed up just once. The chain couples TRBV11-3 to TRBJ2-1; the match to TRBD1 covers 7 bases. Germline assignment: CDR1 SGHNT and CDR2 YENEEA. V gave up 1 base and J gave up 8 bases; unmatched junction bases: 8. The CDR3 runs to 15 residues. DNA of the CDR3: TGTGCCAGCAGCTTAGGGGGAAGACAGGGTGATGAGCAGTTCTTC. This sequence encodes CASSLGGRQGDEQFF. Full variable domain (missing parts from reference TRBV11-3 and TRBJ2-1): EAGVVQSPRYKIIEKKQPVAFWCNPISGHNTLYWYLQNLGQGPELLIRYENEEAVDDSQLPKDRFSAERLKGVDSTLKIQPAELGDSAVYLCASSLGGRQGDEQFFGPGTRLTVL.

J is TRBJ1-2 and V is TRBV15, with TRBD1 as a possible D gene (5 bases). The CDR3 runs 14 residues. Trimming removed 1 base from V and 4 bases from J, with 10 bases in between. Germline CDR1 LNHNV, CDR2 YYDKDF (reference sequence). The CDR3 here is CATSRGGGGYGYTF. Here the CDR3 DNA reads TGTGCCACCAGCAGAGGTGGCGGGGGCTATGGCTACACCTTC. The full variable domain, its missing parts supplied by reference TRBV15 and TRBJ1-2, is DAMVIQNPRYQVTQFGKPVTLSCSQTLNHNVMYWYQQKSSQAPKLLFHYYDKDFNNEADTPDNFQSRRPNTSFCFLDIRSPGLGDTAMYLCATSRGGGGYGYTFGSGTRLTVV.

The chain recombines TRBV2 with TRBJ1-5, with TRBD1 as a possible D gene (5 bases). V lost 5 bases and J 7 bases, leaving 12 bases between the germline ends. From germline, CDR1 is SNHLY and CDR2 FYNNEI. This CDR3 region has 13 residues. The CDR3 region is CASSRAGNQPQHF. CDR3 DNA: TGTGCCAGCAGTAGGGCAGGGAACCAGCCCCAGCATTTT.

The chain employs TRBV19 and TRBJ2-7; D unclear. The CDR3 contains 13 residues. V was cut by 4 bases and J by 0 bases, with 7 bases left in between. CDR1 and CDR2 from the germline V gene are LNHDA and SQIVND (reference sequence). The DNA of the CDR3 is TGTGCCAGTAGTAAGGCGGTCTCCTACGAGCAGTACTTC. It specifies CASSKAVSYEQYF.

The genes are TRBV7-2 and TRBJ2-7; D might be TRBD1 (5 bases). Trimming took 3 bases from V and 2 from J, leaving 8 bases between them. This CDR3 has 13 residues. The germline CDR1 and CDR2 sequences are SGHTA and FQGNSA. This chain's CDR3 is CASSFTGTYEQYF. The CDR3 DNA follows: TGTGCCAGCAGCTTTACAGGAACCTACGAGCAGTACTTC.

The chain's CDR3 is CASPAGGYEQYF. The CDR3 nucleotides read TGTGCCAGCCCCGCCGGGGGGTACGAGCAGTACTTC. The chain is built from TRBV19 and TRBJ2-7; TRBD2 matches at 7 bases. V was clipped by 9 bases and J by 4 bases; unmatched bases: 6. Germline V gene sequence: CDR1 LNHDA, CDR2 SQIVND (reference sequence). This CDR3 is built from 12 residues.

This clone came up a few times. Germline is not matched at one junction end, which may reflect a read error. The rearrangement links TRBV19 to TRBJ2-1, with 7 nucleotides matching TRBD1. Germline loops: CDR1 LNHDA, CDR2 SQIVND (reference sequence). This CDR3 is 16 amino acids long. In nucleotides, the CDR3 is TGTGCCAGCAGTATAGGTGGCAGGGGGATCCACAATGAGCAGTTCTTC. Translating it yields CASSIGGRGIHNEQFF.

The V call is TRBV14, the J call TRBJ1-1; D is undetermined. Deletions cut 3 bases from V and 3 bases from J, with 11 bases between. The CDR3 runs to 14 residues. Germline CDR1 SGHDN, CDR2 FVKESK. CDR3 residues: CASSHVGSDTEAFF. The CDR3 region has the DNA TGTGCCAGCAGCCATGTGGGCTCGGACACTGAAGCTTTCTTT.

The rearrangement joins TRBV7-2 to TRBJ2-1; no definite D call. This CDR3 contains 15 residues. The V gene's germline CDR1 is SGHTA and CDR2 FQGNSA. Trimming took 0 bases from V and 3 from J, leaving 9 bases between them. The CDR3: CASSLASALYNEQFF. The CDR3, as DNA: TGTGCCAGCAGCTTAGCGAGCGCCCTCTACAATGAGCAGTTCTTC.